This passage covers 9 T cell receptor beta chains from one sample sequenced in a study of blood T cell repertoires in COVID-19. Produced via immunoSEQ multiplex PCR; TCRdb's table is partial and in-frame only. This sample has about 120,000 clones, with 85% to 90% found just once. The specimen was peripheral blood. All receptors derive from an elderly woman with acute or convalescent COVID-19.

This clone was recorded once. This rearrangement joins TRBV28 to TRBJ1-4; TRBD1 agrees at 10 bases. In germline, CDR1 is MDHEN, CDR2 SYDVKM. Trimming removed 7 bases from V and 2 bases from J; junction bases left unmatched: 10. The CDR3 is 17 amino acids. CDR3 loop: CASINRDRGWTNEKLFF. The CDR3 DNA follows: TGTGCCAGCATCAACCGGGACAGGGGTTGGACTAATGAAAAACTGTTTTTT.

The genes are TRBV15 and TRBJ2-5; D remains unclear. CDR1 is LNHNV and CDR2 is YYDKDF in the germline V gene (reference sequence). The CDR3 totals 15 residues. Trimming pared 1 base from V and 2 bases from J, leaving 11 bases between. The CDR3 DNA reads as TGTGCCACCAGCAGAGGTGAGACAAGGCAAGAGACCCAGTACTTC. It translates to CATSRGETRQETQYF.

This clone was observed a few times. The chain uses TRBV5-1 and TRBJ1-2; a weak D match, TRBD1 (5 bases). Trimming stripped 5 bases from V and 0 bases from J, with 14 bases between. The CDR3 is made up of 15 amino acids. Germline V CDR1 and CDR2: SGHRS, YFSETQ. CDR3 nucleotides: TGCGCCAGCAGAACCTCAGGGACTGCTAACTATGGCTACACCTTC. Residues: CASRTSGTANYGYTF. Full variable domain (outside the CDR3, taken from reference TRBV5-1 and TRBJ1-2): KAGVTQTPRYLIKTRGQQVTLSCSPISGHRSVSWYQQTPGQGLQFLFEYFSETQRNKGNFPGRFSGRQFSNSRSEMNVSTLELGDSALYLCASRTSGTANYGYTFGSGTRLTVV.

V and J are TRBV13 and TRBJ1-4, with a weak D call TRBD1 (6 bases). Trimming shortened V by 0 bases and J by 8 bases, and 7 bases separated the two germline ends. CDR3 size: 13 residues. CDR1 PRHDT and CDR2 FYEKMQ come from the germline V gene (reference sequence). The CDR3 DNA follows: TGTGCCAGCAGCTTAGGCGGACAGGAAAAACTGTTTTTT. As protein: CASSLGGQEKLFF.

V is TRBV7-2 and J is TRBJ2-2, with TRBD2 identical over 7 bases. The germline CDR1 and CDR2 sequences are SGHTA and FQGNSA. After removal of 5 bases from V and 7 bases from J, the junction contained 10 bases not matched to a gene. CDR3 length equals 15 residues. CDR3 loop: CASSINGGLGGELFF. Here the CDR3 DNA reads TGTGCCAGCAGCATAAACGGGGGGTTAGGCGGGGAGCTGTTTTTT.

V is TRBV5-1 and J is TRBJ1-5; D unclear. Germline loops: CDR1 SGHRS, CDR2 YFSETQ. Trimming left V 4 bases short and J 2 bases short, with 10 bases between. There are 14 residues in the CDR3. In DNA form, the CDR3 reads TGCGCCAGCAGCCGCCGGGGTGGCAATCAGCCCCAGCATTTT. This translates into CASSRRGGNQPQHF. Full variable domain (rest looked up from reference TRBV5-1 and TRBJ1-5): KAGVTQTPRYLIKTRGQQVTLSCSPISGHRSVSWYQQTPGQGLQFLFEYFSETQRNKGNFPGRFSGRQFSNSRSEMNVSTLELGDSALYLCASSRRGGNQPQHFGDGTRLSIL.

The count of this clone is one. This chain uses TRBV2 with TRBJ1-6; no definite D call. V dropped 7 bases and J dropped 0 bases, with 13 bases sitting between them. Germline loops: CDR1 SNHLY, CDR2 FYNNEI. The CDR3 consists of 16 residues. CDR3: CASTHDASSYNSPLHF. Here the CDR3 DNA reads TGTGCCAGCACCCACGACGCTAGCTCCTATAATTCACCCCTCCACTTT.

V gene TRBV6-5 combines with J gene TRBJ1-5; D perhaps matches TRBD1 (5 bases). The CDR3 covers 15 residues. Germline V gene data show CDR1 as MNHEY and CDR2 as SVGAGI. Trimming removed 6 bases at V and 1 base at J, with 13 bases between. The CDR3 nucleotides read TGTGCCAGCAGGGACCAGGGCAGCAGCAATCAGCCCCAGCATTTT. Amino acid sequence: CASRDQGSSNQPQHF.

The genes are TRBV4-1 and TRBJ2-2, with TRBD2 identical over 7 bases. V lost 3 bases, J lost 6 bases, and 10 bases stayed unmatched. The CDR3 loop spans 16 amino acids. Germline CDR1 is MGHRA and CDR2 is YSYEKL. The DNA of the CDR3 is TGCGCCAGCAGCCAGGGCACGGGGGGATACCCCGGGGAGCTGTTTTTT. Protein: CASSQGTGGYPGELFF.